One and the same sample provided the 12 T cell receptor beta chains below, sequenced in a study of shared clonotypes between healthy human individuals. Assay used: immunoSEQ multiplex PCR; TCRdb lists only in-frame clones, some missing. The table has about a million clones, more than 75% seen once. Sequenced: memory CD4+ T cells sorted from blood. Indicated subset: CD45RA-negative fraction. The receptors here all came from a man aged 18 to 30 in good health.

The V call is TRBV11-2, the J call TRBJ2-1; D is uncertain. V was cut by 0 bases and J by 1 base, with 16 bases left in between. From germline, CDR1 is SGHAT and CDR2 FQNNGV. There are 18 residues in the CDR3. DNA of the CDR3: TGTGCCAGCAGCTTAGACCTCGTCGGGCCTCCGTCCTACAATGAGCAGTTCTTC. Protein: CASSLDLVGPPSYNEQFF.

This chain uses TRBV30 with TRBJ1-2, with D maybe TRBD1 (5 bases). The CDR3 sequence is 15 residues long. Germline V gives CDR1 GTSNPN, CDR2 SVGIG (reference sequence). With 0 bases removed from V and 4 bases from J, the gap between germline ends came to 15 bases. The CDR3 coding sequence is TGTGCCTGGAGTGTTGCTCGCCAGGGCCCCTATGGCTACACCTTC. This encodes CAWSVARQGPYGYTF.

The chain couples TRBV6-5 to TRBJ1-2; 10 bases are a match to TRBD1. Germline trimming cut 7 bases from V and 7 bases from J; bases unmatched to any gene: 9. CDR3 length equals 14 residues. Germline V gene lookup returns CDR1 MNHEY and CDR2 SVGAGI. CDR3 bases: TGTGCCAGCAAACCCGGGACAGGGGCCGCTGGCTACACCTTC. It yields the protein CASKPGTGAAGYTF.

CDR3: CASTSGFTGELFF. The CDR3 DNA reads TGTGCCAGCACTAGCGGGTTTACCGGGGAGCTGTTTTTT. The V call is TRBV2, the J call TRBJ2-2; 8 bases are shared with TRBD2. V lost 7 bases, J lost 5 bases, and 3 bases stayed unmatched. The CDR3 loop spans 13 amino acids. Per germline, CDR1 SNHLY and CDR2 FYNNEI.

The chain is built from TRBV13 and TRBJ2-5; D is uncertain. The germline V gene encodes CDR1 PRHDT and CDR2 FYEKMQ (reference sequence). This CDR3 is 15 amino acids long. Trimming shortened V by 7 bases and J by 5 bases, and 20 bases separated the two germline ends. CDR3 loop: CASKSWLEEGETQYF. The DNA for the CDR3 is TGTGCCAGCAAGTCTTGGCTAGAAGAAGGGGAGACCCAGTACTTC.

The gene calls are TRBV7-2 and TRBJ2-3, with 12 bases fitting TRBD2. Germline V CDR1 and CDR2: SGHTA, FQGNSA. The CDR3 has 15 amino acids. J lost 5 bases, V lost 5 bases, and 5 bases had no gene match. DNA for the CDR3: TGTGCCAGCAGCAGACTAGCGGGAGCAATAGATACGCAGTATTTT. Translated, it gives CASSRLAGAIDTQYF.

The J gene is TRBJ2-5, the V gene TRBV6-1, with 7 bases fitting TRBD1. Germline CDR1 and CDR2: MNHNS and SASEGT. The CDR3 has 15 residues. Trimming at V came to 6 bases and at J to 5 bases, leaving 12 bases not matched to a gene. The CDR3: CASRGQTKARETQYF. DNA of the CDR3: TGTGCCAGCAGGGGACAGACAAAGGCTAGGGAGACCCAGTACTTC.

This chain's CDR3 is CASSNYPGDGYTF. CDR3 DNA: TGTGCCAGCAGTAACTACCCGGGGGATGGCTACACCTTC. This chain uses TRBV2 with TRBJ1-2; D is perhaps TRBD1 (5 bases). CDR1 is SNHLY and CDR2 is FYNNEI in the germline V gene. The CDR3 is made up of 13 amino acids. V was trimmed by 5 bases and J by 6 bases, leaving 13 bases between them.

The gene calls are TRBV5-1 and TRBJ1-1, with D perhaps TRBD1 (6 bases). Germline V lookup: CDR1 SGHRS, CDR2 YFSETQ. This CDR3 comprises 13 residues. Between the trimmed V and J ends, which lost 2 bases and 8 bases, there was a span of 13 bases. The CDR3 nucleotides are TGCGCCAGCAGCTTACAGGGAAACGGCGAAGCTTTCTTT. This codes for CASSLQGNGEAFF.

The CDR3 loop reads CAISEKANSPLHF. CDR3 nucleotide sequence: TGTGCCATCAGTGAGAAGGCTAATTCACCCCTCCACTTT. The chain employs TRBV10-3 and TRBJ1-6, with no clear D. From germline, CDR1 is ENHRY and CDR2 SYGVKD. The CDR3 sequence is 13 residues long. V lost 2 bases, J lost 6 bases, and 5 bases lay in between.

This chain connects TRBV7-2 to TRBJ2-7, with D possibly TRBD1 on 6 matching bases. CDR3 size: 14 residues. Germline V lookup: CDR1 SGHTA, CDR2 FQGNSA. The germline V and J ends were trimmed by 3 bases and 2 bases, with 11 bases remaining between them. CDR3 amino acids: CASSFRDNTYEQYF. The CDR3 nucleotides are TGTGCCAGCAGCTTCCGGGACAACACCTACGAGCAGTACTTC.

V is TRBV29-1 and J is TRBJ2-1; perhaps TRBD2 as D (5 bases). Trimming removed 3 bases from V and 4 bases from J, with 16 bases in between. The V gene's germline CDR1 is SQVTM and CDR2 ANQGSEA. The CDR3 runs 15 residues. This chain's CDR3 is CSVDSPGLGYNEQFF. The DNA of the CDR3 is TGCAGCGTTGATTCTCCGGGATTGGGTTACAATGAGCAGTTCTTC.